This passage covers 31 T cell receptor beta chains from one sample sequenced in a study of neurological immune-mediated disorders. TCRdb itself ran the 5' RACE reads through MiXCR, one entry per CDR3 protein. The sample carries 15,000 to 20,000 distinct CDR3 sequences, approximately 14% recorded once. What was sequenced was PBMCs. These receptors came from a man aged 55-75 years with HTLV-1-associated myelopathy (HAM/TSP).

Ten or more counts support this clonotype. V gene TRBV5-1 combines with J gene TRBJ2-3, with D unclear. The CDR3 is made up of 14 amino acids. V was cut by 2 bases and J by 0 bases, with 7 bases left in between. CDR1 is SGHRS and CDR2 is YFSETQ in the germline V gene. The CDR3 nucleotides are TGCGCCAGCAGCTTTCAGCAGAGCACAGATACGCAGTATTTT. Translated, it gives CASSFQQSTDTQYF.

This clonotype was counted at least ten times. The chain joins TRBV9 to TRBJ1-2; 9 positions agree with TRBD1. V shed 4 bases and J 7 bases; nucleotides not matched to a gene: 5. The CDR3 length is 13 residues. Germline V lookup: CDR1 SGDLS, CDR2 YYNGEE. CDR3 in DNA: TGTGCCAGCAGCCCCACAGGGGGCCGTGGCTACACCTTC. This sequence encodes CASSPTGGRGYTF.

As DNA, the CDR3 is TGTGCCATCAGTGGGCAGGATGAGACCCAGTACTTC. Translation: CAISGQDETQYF. V gene TRBV10-3 combines with J gene TRBJ2-5; D is unclear. With 4 bases removed from V and 5 bases from J, the gap between germline ends came to 8 bases. This CDR3 has 12 residues. The germline V gene encodes CDR1 ENHRY and CDR2 SYGVKD.

This clonotype was observed at least ten times. The rearrangement joins TRBV7-3 to TRBJ2-5; D is perhaps TRBD2 (5 bases). Germline-derived CDR1 and CDR2 are SGHTA and FQGTGA. The CDR3 is 15 amino acids. With 4 bases removed from V and 4 bases from J, the gap between germline ends came to 16 bases. The chain's CDR3 is CASSSIRGSRETQYF. For the CDR3, the DNA is TGTGCCAGCAGCTCTATCCGGGGTAGCCGAGAGACCCAGTACTTC.

At least ten counts were recorded for this clonotype. The rearrangement uses TRBV10-3 and TRBJ2-1; 10 positions agree with TRBD2. Losses at the gene ends were 10 bases for V and 3 bases for J; bases not matched to a gene: 15. CDR3 length equals 17 residues. Germline V CDR1 and CDR2: ENHRY, SYGVKD. CDR3 sequence reads: CATGRTLAGGFYNEQFF. The CDR3 DNA follows: TGTGCCACTGGCAGGACCTTAGCGGGGGGCTTCTACAATGAGCAGTTCTTC.

This clonotype occurred many times. V and J are TRBV28 and TRBJ1-2; TRBD1 agrees at 9 bases. The germline gives CDR1 MDHEN, CDR2 SYDVKM. The V segment lost 7 bases and the J segment 8 bases; nucleotides outside the gene matches: 8. This CDR3 is 13 amino acids long. The CDR3 nucleotides read TGTGCCAGCACCCCGAGCACAGGGGGCGGCTACACCTTC. Encoded protein: CASTPSTGGGYTF.

There are many counts of this clonotype. The chain recombines TRBV7-3 with TRBJ1-1; the match to TRBD1 covers 9 bases. This CDR3 is 14 amino acids long. Per germline, CDR1 SGHTA and CDR2 FQGTGA. V lost 6 bases, J lost 4 bases, and 6 bases stayed unmatched. CDR3 residues: CASSLGQGPTEAFF. The CDR3 region has the DNA TGTGCCAGCAGTCTCGGACAGGGGCCCACTGAAGCTTTCTTT.

This clonotype was detected many times. V and J are TRBV3-1 and TRBJ1-2; D gene ambiguous. Trimming took off 1 base at V and 3 bases at J, with 3 bases between the two ends. The CDR3 spans 12 residues. Per germline, CDR1 LGHDT and CDR2 YNNKEL (reference sequence). The CDR3 DNA reads TGTGCCAGCAGCCAAGGGGACTATGGCTACACCTTC. Its protein is CASSQGDYGYTF.

This clonotype appeared many times. The J gene is TRBJ2-1, the V gene TRBV7-6; 12 bases line up with TRBD2. The CDR3 length is 16 residues. The germline gives CDR1 SGHVS, CDR2 FNYEAQ. The junction had 4 bases not matched to a gene; V was cut back by 2 bases and J by 5 bases. The CDR3 loop is CASSLFASGGDNEQFF. The CDR3, as DNA: TGTGCCAGCAGCTTATTCGCTAGCGGGGGGGACAATGAGCAGTTCTTC.

This clonotype was found many times. This sequence joins TRBV7-2 and TRBJ2-2, with 8 bases lining up with TRBD1. Germline values: CDR1 SGHTA, CDR2 FQGNSA. The CDR3 loop spans 15 amino acids. Trimming cost V 3 bases and J 5 bases; bases outside gene matches: 5. The CDR3 loop reads CASSFGQGWTGELFF. The DNA of the CDR3 is TGTGCCAGCAGCTTTGGACAGGGTTGGACCGGGGAGCTGTTTTTT.

By share, this clonotype ranks as medium-sized (0.01 to 0.1%). V gene TRBV5-1 combines with J gene TRBJ2-2; D unresolved. V was pared by 2 bases and J by 1 base, with 15 bases between. The germline V gene encodes CDR1 SGHRS and CDR2 YFSETQ. The CDR3 sequence is 17 residues long. CDR3 amino acids: CASSFDLVGRNTGELFF. DNA of the CDR3: TGCGCCAGCAGCTTTGACCTCGTAGGTAGGAACACCGGGGAGCTGTTTTTT. Looking up the rest from reference TRBV5-1 and TRBJ2-2 gives the full variable domain: KAGVTQTPRYLIKTRGQQVTLSCSPISGHRSVSWYQQTPGQGLQFLFEYFSETQRNKGNFPGRFSGRQFSNSRSEMNVSTLELGDSALYLCASSFDLVGRNTGELFFGEGSRLTVL.

In its sample, this clonotype was seen many times. This chain joins TRBV5-1 and TRBJ1-4; 8 nucleotides match TRBD1. The CDR3 covers 17 residues. V lost 3 bases to trimming and J lost 10 bases; unmatched junction nucleotides: 17. Germline lookup yields CDR1 SGHRS and CDR2 YFSETQ. CDR3 residues: CASSYRSTGESEGKLFF. The CDR3 region has the DNA TGCGCCAGCAGCTACCGGTCGACAGGGGAGAGCGAAGGAAAACTGTTTTTT.

The chain links TRBV7-9 to TRBJ2-2, with D perhaps matching TRBD2 (6 bases). The V end was cut by 5 bases, the J end by 5 bases, with 15 bases between. The CDR3 loop spans 15 amino acids. The germline V gene encodes CDR1 SEHNR and CDR2 FQNEAQ (reference sequence). The CDR3 spells CASSRALALTGELFF. The DNA of the CDR3 is TGTGCCAGCAGCCGAGCGCTAGCGCTTACCGGGGAGCTGTTTTTT.

Ten or more counts support this clonotype. V gene TRBV7-9 combines with J gene TRBJ2-2; D perhaps matches TRBD2 (5 bases). Per germline, CDR1 SEHNR and CDR2 FQNEAQ (reference sequence). CDR3 length: 12 amino acids. V lost 5 bases and J 7 bases, leaving 8 bases between the germline ends. The CDR3 bases are TGTGCCAGCAGCCCGGGGTTCGGGGAGCTGTTTTTT. Its protein product is CASSPGFGELFF.

V and J are TRBV6-2 or TRBV6-3 and TRBJ2-2, with unresolved D. The CDR3 loop spans 12 amino acids. V was cut by 11 bases and J by 5 bases, with 12 bases left in between. Germline V CDR1 and CDR2: MNHEY, SVGEGT. The CDR3 reads CARRYTTGELFF. CDR3 bases: TGTGCCCGCCGTTACACTACCGGGGAGCTGTTTTTT.

This clonotype has at least ten counts. The chain carries TRBV7-2 and TRBJ1-6, with TRBD1 matching 7 bases. V was clipped by 7 bases and J by 10 bases; unmatched bases: 13. The CDR3 covers 15 residues. Germline loops: CDR1 SGHTA, CDR2 FQGNSA. In DNA form, the CDR3 reads TGTGCCAGCACCCACTACCGACAGGGCGACTCACCCCTCCACTTT. Its translation is CASTHYRQGDSPLHF.

This clonotype has a count of ten or more. The chain is built from TRBV5-5 and TRBJ2-7; 11 bases map to TRBD2. J lost 4 bases, V lost 0 bases, and 3 bases had no gene match. In germline, CDR1 is SGHKS, CDR2 YYEKEE (reference sequence). The CDR3 is made up of 15 amino acids. The CDR3 spells CASSLGLAGLYEQYF. CDR3 nucleotides: TGTGCCAGCAGCTTGGGACTAGCGGGGTTATACGAGCAGTACTTC.

This sequence joins TRBV4-1 and TRBJ2-1; TRBD2 aligns across 10 bases. The CDR3 sequence is 14 residues long. V was pared by 3 bases and J by 15 bases, with 11 bases of the junction left unmatched. The germline V gene encodes CDR1 MGHRA and CDR2 YSYEKL. The CDR3 sequence is CASSQGPSGGSPFF. The CDR3 region has the DNA TGCGCCAGCAGCCAGGGTCCTAGCGGGGGTTCCCCGTTCTTC.

In its sample, this clonotype ranks as medium-sized. This rearrangement joins TRBV2 to TRBJ2-2; 8 bases align to TRBD2. The CDR3 covers 14 residues. The V segment lost 4 bases and the J segment 4 bases; nucleotides outside the gene matches: 2. Germline CDR1 reads SNHLY; CDR2 reads FYNNEI. The CDR3 sequence is CASSALAATGELFF. The CDR3 nucleotides read TGTGCCAGCAGTGCACTAGCGGCCACCGGGGAGCTGTTTTTT.

This clonotype appeared many times. The genes are TRBV25-1 and TRBJ2-3, with TRBD2 matching 11 bases. Losses at the gene ends were 4 bases for V and 2 bases for J; bases not matched to a gene: 5. The germline V gene encodes CDR1 MGHDK and CDR2 SYGVNS. The CDR3 consists of 16 residues. The CDR3 protein is CASSGYSGGVTDTQYF. CDR3 in DNA: TGTGCCAGCAGTGGTTATAGCGGGGGGGTCACAGATACGCAGTATTTT.

This clonotype was found many times. This chain joins TRBV10-2 and TRBJ2-7; the match to TRBD1 covers 8 bases. The CDR3 sequence is 13 residues long. The V gene's germline CDR1 is WSHSY and CDR2 SAAADI. V lost 6 bases, J lost 4 bases, and 5 bases stayed unmatched. The CDR3 is CASSATGDYEQYF. The CDR3 bases are TGCGCCAGCAGCGCGACAGGGGATTACGAGCAGTACTTC.

This clonotype was found many times. The chain recombines TRBV9 with TRBJ2-5; D call uncertain. The germline V gene has CDR1 SGDLS and CDR2 YYNGEE. The CDR3 has 14 residues. V lost 1 base to trimming and J lost 7 bases, with 14 bases between them. CDR3 DNA sequence: TGTGCCAGCAGCGTAACACCGCCTCACTGGACCCAGTACTTC. Residues: CASSVTPPHWTQYF. Together with reference TRBV9 and TRBJ2-5, the CDR3 gives the full variable domain: DSGVTQTPKHLITATGQRVTLRCSPRSGDLSVYWYQQSLDQGLQFLIQYYNGEERAKGNILERFSAQQFPDLHSELNLSSLELGDSALYFCASSVTPPHWTQYFGPGTRLLVL.

Notes on this clonotype: The junction differs from germline at one of its ends, possibly a read error. V and J are TRBV7-6 and TRBJ2-3; TRBD2 matches 7 bases. The CDR3 length is 17 residues. Looked up from germline, CDR1 is SGHVS and CDR2 is FNYEAQ. CDR3 coding DNA: TGTGCCAGCAGGTTAGGACCATCGGGGGGAACGACAGATACGCAGTATTTT. Its protein product is CASRLGPSGGTTDTQYF.

With respect to this clonotype: At one end the junction does not follow the germline gene, possibly because of a read error. The chain combines TRBV12-3 or TRBV12-4 with TRBJ2-3, with TRBD1 as a possible D gene (5 bases). The CDR3 has 13 residues. The DNA of the CDR3 is TGTGCCAGCATGTCAAAAGGGGCAGATACTCAGTATTTT. This translates into CASMSKGADTQYF.

The chain links TRBV5-1 to TRBJ2-2; the D call may be TRBD1 or TRBD2 (5 bases each). The CDR3 extends over 13 amino acids. The germline V and J ends were trimmed by 7 bases and 6 bases, with 13 bases remaining between them. Germline values: CDR1 SGHRS, CDR2 YFSETQ. CDR3 DNA: TGCGCCAGCCCCTCCTTGGGACCCGGGGAGCTGTTTTTT. This gives the protein CASPSLGPGELFF.

This clonotype has ten or more counts. V is TRBV7-2 and J is TRBJ1-4; 7 bases are shared with TRBD1. The CDR3 runs to 15 residues. V lost 0 bases and J lost 7; bases outside the gene matches: 5. In germline, CDR1 is SGHTA, CDR2 FQGNSA. The CDR3, as DNA: TGTGCCAGCAGCTTAGCACGCAGGGGGAGTGAAAAACTGTTTTTT. Protein product: CASSLARRGSEKLFF.

At least ten counts were recorded for this clonotype. This chain joins TRBV3-1 and TRBJ2-1; D uncertain. The V end was cut by 4 bases, the J end by 3 bases, with 7 bases between. CDR3 length: 13 amino acids. Germline lookup yields CDR1 LGHDT and CDR2 YNNKEL (reference sequence). For the CDR3, the DNA is TGTGCCAGCAGCCGTCAATACTACAATGAGCAGTTCTTC. It encodes CASSRQYYNEQFF.

This clonotype is classed as medium-sized. The V and J genes are TRBV5-1 and TRBJ2-7; no clear D. Trimming took off 2 bases at V and 5 bases at J, with 14 bases between the two ends. The CDR3 runs to 14 residues. Germline-derived CDR1 and CDR2 are SGHRS and YFSETQ. CDR3 sequence reads: CASSFSRLVNEQYF. CDR3 bases: TGCGCCAGCAGCTTTAGTCGGCTAGTCAACGAGCAGTACTTC. Complete variable domain (other parts from reference TRBV5-1 and TRBJ2-7): KAGVTQTPRYLIKTRGQQVTLSCSPISGHRSVSWYQQTPGQGLQFLFEYFSETQRNKGNFPGRFSGRQFSNSRSEMNVSTLELGDSALYLCASSFSRLVNEQYFGPGTRLTVT.

This clonotype is termed medium-sized. The rearrangement links TRBV29-1 to TRBJ2-5; 8 nucleotides agree with TRBD1. The CDR3 is made up of 13 amino acids. CDR1 and CDR2 from the germline V gene are SQVTM and ANQGSEA. Trimming cost V 7 bases and J 5 bases; bases outside gene matches: 9. The CDR3: CSAPQGALETQYF. CDR3 DNA: TGCAGCGCCCCCCAGGGGGCTCTGGAGACCCAGTACTTC. The full variable domain, its missing parts supplied by reference TRBV29-1 and TRBJ2-5, is SAVISQKPSRDICQRGTSLTIQCQVDSQVTMMFWYRQQPGQSLTLIATANQGSEATYESGFVIDKFPISRPNLTFSTLTVSNMSPEDSSIYLCSAPQGALETQYFGPGTRLLVL.

This clonotype has at least ten counts. The rearrangement links TRBV20-1 to TRBJ2-1, with 11 positions matching TRBD2. V was clipped by 5 bases and J by 7 bases; unmatched bases: 4. CDR1 and CDR2 from the germline V gene are DFQATT and SNEGSKA (reference sequence). This CDR3 comprises 13 residues. CDR3 sequence: CSARGLAVNEQFF. The CDR3 nucleotides are TGCAGTGCTCGGGGACTAGCGGTGAATGAGCAGTTCTTC.

This clonotype was recorded at least ten times. The chain is built from TRBV28 and TRBJ2-3; perhaps TRBD2 as D (5 bases). Trimming pared 3 bases from V and 5 bases from J, leaving 12 bases between. CDR1 MDHEN and CDR2 SYDVKM come from the germline V gene. The CDR3 has 14 amino acids. CDR3 in DNA: TGTGCCAGCAGTTTGGACCTAGAGGGAGATACGCAGTATTTT. Translated: CASSLDLEGDTQYF.